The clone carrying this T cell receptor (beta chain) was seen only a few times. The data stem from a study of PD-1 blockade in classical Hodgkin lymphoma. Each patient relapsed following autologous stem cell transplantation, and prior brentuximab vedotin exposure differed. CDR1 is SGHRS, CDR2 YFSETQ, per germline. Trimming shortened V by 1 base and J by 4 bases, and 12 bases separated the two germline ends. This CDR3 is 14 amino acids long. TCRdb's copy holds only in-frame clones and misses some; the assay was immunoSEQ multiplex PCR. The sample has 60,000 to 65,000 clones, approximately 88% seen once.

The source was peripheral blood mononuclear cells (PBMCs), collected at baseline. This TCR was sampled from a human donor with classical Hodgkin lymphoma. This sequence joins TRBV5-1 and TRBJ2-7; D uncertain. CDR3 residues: CASSLSQDPYEQYF. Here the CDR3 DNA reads TGCGCCAGCAGCTTGTCCCAGGACCCATACGAGCAGTACTTC.